The clone carrying this T cell receptor (beta chain) was seen just once. No antigen is known for it. The sample originates from a study of cytomegalovirus exposure and HLA in healthy donors. Study-level results: The authors later linked a missense DCLRE1C variant to TCR beta V- and J-gene trimming.

Primers: 60 Vbeta forward and 13 Jbeta reverse. The table came from immunoSEQ multiplex PCR; TCRdb's copy has only in-frame clones and leaves some out. The sample shows about 140,000 clones, over 75% of them seen only once. Germline values: CDR1 SGHTA, CDR2 FQGNSA. The CDR3 totals 17 residues. Trimming took 4 bases from V and 4 from J; bases not matched to a gene: 8. Sequencing used PBMCs. The sequence came from a woman between 40 and 55 years old in good health and CMV-seronegative. The J gene is TRBJ1-6, the V gene TRBV7-2, with 9 bases aligning to TRBD1. CDR3 nucleotides: TGTGCCAGCAGCTCGGGACAGGGTTTAGGATATAATTCACCCCTCCACTTT. It yields the protein CASSSGQGLGYNSPLHF. Complete variable domain (other parts from reference TRBV7-2 and TRBJ1-6): GAGVSQSPSNKVTEKGKDVELRCDPISGHTALYWYRQSLGQGLEFLIYFQGNSAPDKSGLPSDRFSAERTGGSVSTLTIQRTQQEDSAVYLCASSSGQGLGYNSPLHFGNGTRLTVT.